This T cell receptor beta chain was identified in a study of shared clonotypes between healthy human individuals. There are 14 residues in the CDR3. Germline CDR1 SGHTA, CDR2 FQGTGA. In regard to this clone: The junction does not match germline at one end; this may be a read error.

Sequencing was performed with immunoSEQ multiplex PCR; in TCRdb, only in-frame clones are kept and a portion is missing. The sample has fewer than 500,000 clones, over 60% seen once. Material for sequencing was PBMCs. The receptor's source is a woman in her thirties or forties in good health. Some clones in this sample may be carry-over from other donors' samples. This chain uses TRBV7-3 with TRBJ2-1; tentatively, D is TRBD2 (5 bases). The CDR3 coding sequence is TGTGCCAGCAGCTTAAATCCGGGATACACTGAGCAGTTCTTC. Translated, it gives CASSLNPGYTEQFF.